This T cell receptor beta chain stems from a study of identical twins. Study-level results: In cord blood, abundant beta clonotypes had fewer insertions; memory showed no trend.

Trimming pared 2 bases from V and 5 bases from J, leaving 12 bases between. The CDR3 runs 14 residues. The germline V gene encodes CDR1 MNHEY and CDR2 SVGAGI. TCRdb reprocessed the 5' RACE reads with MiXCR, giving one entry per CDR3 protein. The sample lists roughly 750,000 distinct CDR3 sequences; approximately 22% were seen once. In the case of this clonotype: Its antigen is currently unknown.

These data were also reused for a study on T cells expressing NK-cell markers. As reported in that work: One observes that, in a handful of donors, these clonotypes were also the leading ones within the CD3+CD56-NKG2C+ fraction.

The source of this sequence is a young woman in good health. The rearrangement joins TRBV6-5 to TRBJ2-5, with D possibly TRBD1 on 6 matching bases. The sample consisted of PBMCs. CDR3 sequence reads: CASSYTNRAETQYF. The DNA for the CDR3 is TGTGCCAGCAGTTACACGAACAGGGCTGAGACCCAGTACTTC.